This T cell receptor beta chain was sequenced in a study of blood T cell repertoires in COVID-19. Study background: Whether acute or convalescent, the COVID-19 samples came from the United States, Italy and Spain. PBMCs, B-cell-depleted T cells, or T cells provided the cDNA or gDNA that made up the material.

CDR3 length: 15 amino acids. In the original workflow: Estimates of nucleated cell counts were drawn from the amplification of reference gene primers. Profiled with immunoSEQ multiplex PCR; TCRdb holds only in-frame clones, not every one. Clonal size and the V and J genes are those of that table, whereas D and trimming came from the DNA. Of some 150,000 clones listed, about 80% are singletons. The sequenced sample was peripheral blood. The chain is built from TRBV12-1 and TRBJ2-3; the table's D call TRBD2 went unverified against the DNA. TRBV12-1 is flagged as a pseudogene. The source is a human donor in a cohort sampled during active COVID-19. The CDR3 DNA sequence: TGTGCCAGCAGCTTCGTAGCGGGGAGCACAGATACGCAGTATTTT. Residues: CASSFVAGSTDTQYF.